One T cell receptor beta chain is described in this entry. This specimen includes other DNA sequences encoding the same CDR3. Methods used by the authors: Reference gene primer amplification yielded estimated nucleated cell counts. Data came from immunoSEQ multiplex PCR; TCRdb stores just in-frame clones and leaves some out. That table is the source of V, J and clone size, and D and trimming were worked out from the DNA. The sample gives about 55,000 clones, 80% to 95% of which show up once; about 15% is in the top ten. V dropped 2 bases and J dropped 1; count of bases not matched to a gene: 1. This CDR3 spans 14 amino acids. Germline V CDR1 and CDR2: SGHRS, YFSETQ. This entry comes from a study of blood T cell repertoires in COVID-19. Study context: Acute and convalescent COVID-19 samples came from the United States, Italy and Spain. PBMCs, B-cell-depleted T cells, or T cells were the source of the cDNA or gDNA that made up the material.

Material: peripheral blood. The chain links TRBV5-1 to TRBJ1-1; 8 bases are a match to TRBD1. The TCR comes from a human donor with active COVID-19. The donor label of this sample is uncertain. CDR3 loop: CASSLQGGNTEAFF. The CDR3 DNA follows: TGCGCCAGCAGCTTACAGGGGGGGAACACTGAAGCTTTCTTT.